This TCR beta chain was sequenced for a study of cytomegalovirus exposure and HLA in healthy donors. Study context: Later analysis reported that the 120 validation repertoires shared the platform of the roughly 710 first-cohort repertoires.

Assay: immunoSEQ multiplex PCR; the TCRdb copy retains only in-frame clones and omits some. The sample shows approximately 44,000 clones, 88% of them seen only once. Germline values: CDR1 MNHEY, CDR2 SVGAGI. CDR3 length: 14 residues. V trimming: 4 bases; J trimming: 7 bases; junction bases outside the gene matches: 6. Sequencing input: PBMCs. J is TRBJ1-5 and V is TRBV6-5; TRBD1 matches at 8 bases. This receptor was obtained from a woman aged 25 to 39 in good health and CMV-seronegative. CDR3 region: CASSSRTGRQPQHF. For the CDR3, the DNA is TGTGCCAGCAGTTCAAGGACAGGGCGACAGCCCCAGCATTTT.